The 25 T cell receptor beta chains given below trace back to one sample, sequenced in a study of radiotherapy plus CTLA-4 blockade in lung cancer (dated by TCRdb to 2016 to 2019). Preparation of the library involved the immunoSEQ multiplex PCR assay. TCRdb obtained this table from immuneACCESS and retained in-frame rearrangements with V and J assigned. These tables miss some clones; where compared with another copy, unresolved V genes account for less than half of the shortfall, and the remainder is unexplained. Within this sample are 40,000 or so clones, with 50% to 70% of them counted one time only. In total, the top ten clones hold under 20% of the sample. The material sequenced was peripheral blood, taken from a patient treated with radiotherapy plus ipilimumab. These receptors were taken from a human donor with non-small cell lung cancer who had a partial response to radiotherapy plus ipilimumab.

The rearrangement links TRBV19 to TRBJ2-3, with a possible D match to TRBD2 (6 bases). Trimming removed 7 bases at V and 0 bases at J, with 11 bases between. CDR1 LNHDA and CDR2 SQIVND come from the germline V gene (reference sequence). This CDR3 is built from 14 residues. CDR3 DNA: TGTGCCAGTACCTCGACTAGGAGCACAGATACGCAGTATTTT. Translated, it gives CASTSTRSTDTQYF.

This chain uses TRBV7-9 with TRBJ2-7; 7 nucleotides agree with TRBD2. CDR3 length: 14 residues. J was trimmed by 2 bases and V by 5 bases; bases with no gene match: 6. From germline, CDR1 is SEHNR and CDR2 FQNEAQ (reference sequence). CDR3 bases: TGTGCCAGCAGCGAGGCTAGCGGTCCCTACGAGCAGTACTTC. Translating gives CASSEASGPYEQYF.

This rearrangement joins TRBV9 to TRBJ1-1, with TRBD1 identical over 8 bases. The V gene end was trimmed by 3 bases and the J gene end by 3 bases; junction bases not matched to a gene: 7. The germline gives CDR1 SGDLS, CDR2 YYNGEE. The CDR3 has 15 amino acids. The CDR3 coding sequence is TGTGCCAGCAGCGGATCGACAGGGGTTGACACTGAAGCTTTCTTT. This sequence encodes CASSGSTGVDTEAFF.

V usage is TRBV29-1 and J usage is TRBJ2-5; 9 bases fit TRBD2. The CDR3 has 15 amino acids. CDR1 is SQVTM and CDR2 is ANQGSEA in the germline V gene. After removal of 8 bases from V and 5 bases from J, the junction contained 15 bases not matched to a gene. In DNA form, the CDR3 reads TGCAGCTCCCAAGAAGGCGGGAGGGCCTGGGAGACCCAGTACTTC. Translating it yields CSSQEGGRAWETQYF.

The chain recombines TRBV7-9 with TRBJ2-7; 10 bases align to TRBD1. V dropped 5 bases and J dropped 5; count of bases not matched to a gene: 6. Germline loops: CDR1 SEHNR, CDR2 FQNEAQ (reference sequence). The CDR3 contains 14 residues. The CDR3 spells CASSNRDRGNEQYF. CDR3 bases: TGTGCCAGCAGCAACCGGGACAGGGGTAACGAGCAGTACTTC.

The chain couples TRBV6-5 to TRBJ2-6; 9 bases fit TRBD1. The length of the CDR3 is 14 residues. The germline V gene has CDR1 MNHEY and CDR2 SVGAGI. The V gene end was trimmed by 5 bases and the J gene end by 9 bases; junction bases not matched to a gene: 5. Written as DNA, the CDR3 is TGTGCCAGCAGTCAGGGACAGGGAGGCAACGTCCTGACTTTC. This codes for CASSQGQGGNVLTF.

The chain employs TRBV13 and TRBJ2-3; 9 nucleotides line up with TRBD2. The germline gives CDR1 PRHDT, CDR2 FYEKMQ (reference sequence). V shed 3 bases, J shed 0 bases, and the junction held 7 bases outside the gene matches. The CDR3 sequence is 17 residues long. CDR3 amino acids: CASSFGSGLASTDTQYF. The DNA of the CDR3 is TGTGCCAGCAGCTTCGGCTCGGGACTAGCTAGCACAGATACGCAGTATTTT.

The V call is TRBV7-2, the J call TRBJ2-7; 7 bases line up with TRBD2. CDR1 and CDR2 (germline): SGHTA, FQGNSA. V lost 5 bases and J lost 2; bases outside the gene matches: 9. This CDR3 is built from 15 residues. CDR3 DNA sequence: TGTGCCAGCAGCCGGGGGGTGGGTAGCGCCTACGAGCAGTACTTC. Translation: CASSRGVGSAYEQYF.

This clone appeared a few times. The junction shows a germline mismatch at one end, possibly a read error. V usage is TRBV28 and J usage is TRBJ2-2, with 13 nucleotides matching TRBD2. Germline CDR1 reads MDHEN; CDR2 reads SYDVKM. CDR3 size: 16 residues. The chain's CDR3 is CASRPTSGRVHRGAVF. The CDR3, as DNA: TGTGCCAGCAGACCTACTAGCGGGAGGGTACACCGGGGAGCTGTTTTT.

Concerning this clone itself: A read error may account for a junction end that differs from germline. The chain carries TRBV9 and TRBJ2-1; unclear D gene. The CDR3 contains 14 residues. The germline gives CDR1 SGDLS, CDR2 YYNGEE. CDR3 residues: CASGVGLGVNEQFF. The CDR3 DNA sequence: TGTGCCAGCGGCGTTGGGTTGGGCGTGAATGAGCAGTTCTTC.

V and J are TRBV10-3 and TRBJ1-1; TRBD1 might be the D (6 bases). The CDR3 has 12 residues. CDR1 and CDR2 (germline): ENHRY, SYGVKD. The V and J ends lost 5 bases and 6 bases respectively, with 10 bases between them. The CDR3 DNA reads TGTGCCATCAGTAGGGACACCGCTGAAGCTTTCTTT. Its protein is CAISRDTAEAFF.

The gene calls are TRBV11-2 and TRBJ2-5; D may be TRBD1 (6 bases). The V end was cut by 0 bases, the J end by 9 bases, with 8 bases between. Looked up from germline, CDR1 is SGHAT and CDR2 is FQNNGV. There are 12 residues in the CDR3. The CDR3 sequence is CASSLDEGAQYF. CDR3 coding DNA: TGTGCCAGCAGCTTAGATGAGGGGGCCCAGTACTTC.

Only one count was recorded for this clone. The V call is TRBV9, the J call TRBJ2-5; possibly TRBD2 for D (7 bases). Germline values: CDR1 SGDLS, CDR2 YYNGEE. V was cut by 0 bases and J by 2 bases, with 14 bases left in between. The CDR3 spans 16 residues. CDR3 sequence reads: CASSVGGGRVQETQYF. CDR3 coding DNA: TGTGCCAGCAGCGTAGGGGGGGGGCGCGTGCAAGAGACCCAGTACTTC.

This clone was seen once. The chain uses TRBV19 and TRBJ2-7; TRBD2 matches 12 bases. This CDR3 spans 15 amino acids. V lost 5 bases and J lost 0; bases outside the gene matches: 2. Germline CDR1 and CDR2: LNHDA and SQIVND (reference sequence). The CDR3 loop reads CASSVTSGSSYEQYF. CDR3 sequence (DNA): TGTGCCAGTAGTGTGACTAGCGGGAGCTCCTACGAGCAGTACTTC.

The genes are TRBV7-8 and TRBJ2-7; TRBD2 matches 13 bases. CDR1 and CDR2 (germline): SGHVS, FQNEAQ. The V and J ends lost 5 bases and 2 bases, in that order; junction bases with no gene match: 3. The CDR3 sequence is 15 residues long. The CDR3 sequence: CASSLTSGGTYEQYF. CDR3 coding DNA: TGTGCCAGCAGCCTGACTAGCGGGGGGACCTACGAGCAGTACTTC.

This rearrangement joins TRBV6-5 to TRBJ1-3, with TRBD1 as a possible D gene (6 bases). The ends were cut back, 4 bases at V and 2 bases at J, with 12 bases in the middle. The CDR3 runs 15 residues. The germline CDR1 and CDR2 sequences are MNHEY and SVGAGI. CDR3 coding DNA: TGTGCCAGCAGTTCAACAGGGCCACCTGGAAACACCATATATTTT. It encodes CASSSTGPPGNTIYF.

The chain employs TRBV30 and TRBJ1-2, with 11 bases fitting TRBD1. The germline CDR1 and CDR2 sequences are GTSNPN and SVGIG (reference sequence). V shed 3 bases, J shed 7 bases, and the junction held 4 bases outside the gene matches. The CDR3 sequence is 13 residues long. CDR3 DNA sequence: TGTGCCTGGAGCCGGGACAGGGGGTTTGGCTACACCTTC. Encoded protein: CAWSRDRGFGYTF.

V gene TRBV5-8 combines with J gene TRBJ2-7, with 9 bases matching TRBD1. Germline loops: CDR1 SGHTS, CDR2 YDEGEE. This CDR3 has 16 residues. V was pared by 4 bases and J by 1 base, with 9 bases of the junction left unmatched. CDR3 loop: CASSPETDRGSYEQYF. The CDR3, as DNA: TGTGCCAGCAGCCCCGAAACGGACAGGGGATCCTACGAGCAGTACTTC.

The chain couples TRBV5-1 to TRBJ1-1; the match to TRBD1 covers 8 bases. The length of the CDR3 is 15 residues. Germline V CDR1 and CDR2: SGHRS, YFSETQ. The V segment lost 4 bases and the J segment 4 bases; nucleotides outside the gene matches: 9. The CDR3 nucleotides are TGCGCCAGCAGCGGGACACAGGGGGTGGGCACTGAAGCTTTCTTT. This codes for CASSGTQGVGTEAFF.

The chain couples TRBV6-1 to TRBJ1-5, with D possibly TRBD1 on 6 matching bases. CDR1 MNHNS and CDR2 SASEGT come from the germline V gene. The CDR3 runs 15 residues. Trimming removed 5 bases from V and 5 bases from J, with 16 bases in between. The CDR3: CASSPRDRNDQPQHF. The CDR3 nucleotides are TGTGCCAGCAGTCCTCGCGACAGGAATGATCAGCCCCAGCATTTT.

V usage is TRBV4-1 and J usage is TRBJ2-3, with 7 bases that match TRBD2. Germline trimming cut 5 bases from V and 2 bases from J; bases unmatched to any gene: 13. CDR3 length equals 17 residues. The germline V gene has CDR1 MGHRA and CDR2 YSYEKL. CDR3 nucleotides: TGCGCCAGCAGCGCTGCCGGGACTATATCATTCACAGATACGCAGTATTTT. Encoded protein: CASSAAGTISFTDTQYF.

The rearrangement links TRBV6-1 to TRBJ2-7, with 10 bases that match TRBD1. Germline values: CDR1 MNHNS, CDR2 SASEGT. The CDR3 runs to 15 residues. V gave up 5 bases and J gave up 5 bases; unmatched junction bases: 9. The CDR3 sequence is CASSPRGQGINEQYF. The CDR3 nucleotides read TGTGCCAGCAGTCCAAGGGGACAGGGGATCAACGAGCAGTACTTC.

The chain carries TRBV7-2 and TRBJ2-2, with 9 bases aligning to TRBD2. From germline, CDR1 is SGHTA and CDR2 FQGNSA. The V and J ends lost 2 bases and 3 bases, in that order; junction bases with no gene match: 4. The CDR3 consists of 16 residues. CDR3 sequence (DNA): TGTGCCAGCAGCTTATCAGCGGGGGGTGACACCGGGGAGCTGTTTTTT. This sequence encodes CASSLSAGGDTGELFF.

This clone was seen a handful of times. The chain is built from TRBV27 and TRBJ1-2; no firm D call. The CDR3 totals 15 residues. Deletions cut 2 bases from V and 3 bases from J, with 13 bases between. Germline V gene data show CDR1 as MNHEY and CDR2 as SMNVEV (reference sequence). The CDR3 DNA reads TGTGCCAGCAGTTTAGTGGGCTATACCCACTATGGCTACACCTTC. Its translation is CASSLVGYTHYGYTF.

This sequence joins TRBV2 and TRBJ1-4; possibly TRBD1 for D (5 bases). The CDR3 loop spans 16 amino acids. Per the germline V gene, CDR1 is SNHLY and CDR2 is FYNNEI. V dropped 4 bases and J dropped 7 bases, with 19 bases sitting between them. The CDR3 DNA is TGTGCCAGCAGTGGCCCGTTTGGGGCAAAGGGTGAAAAACTGTTTTTT. Translating it yields CASSGPFGAKGEKLFF.